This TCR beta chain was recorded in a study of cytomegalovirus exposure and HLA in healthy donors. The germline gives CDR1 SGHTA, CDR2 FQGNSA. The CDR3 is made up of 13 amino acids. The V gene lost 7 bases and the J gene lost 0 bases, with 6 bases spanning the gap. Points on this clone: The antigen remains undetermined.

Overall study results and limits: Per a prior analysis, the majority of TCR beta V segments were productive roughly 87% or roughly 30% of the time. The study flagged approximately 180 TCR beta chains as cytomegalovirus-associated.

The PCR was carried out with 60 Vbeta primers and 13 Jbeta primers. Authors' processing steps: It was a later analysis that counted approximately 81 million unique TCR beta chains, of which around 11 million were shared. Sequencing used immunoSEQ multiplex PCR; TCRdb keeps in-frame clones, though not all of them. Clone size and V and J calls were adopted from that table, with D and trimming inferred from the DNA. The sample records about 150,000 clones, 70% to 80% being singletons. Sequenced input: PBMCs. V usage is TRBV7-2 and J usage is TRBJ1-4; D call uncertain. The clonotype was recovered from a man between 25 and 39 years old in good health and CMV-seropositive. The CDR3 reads CASNRATNEKLFF. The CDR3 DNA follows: TGTGCCAGCAACAGAGCAACTAATGAAAAACTGTTTTTT.